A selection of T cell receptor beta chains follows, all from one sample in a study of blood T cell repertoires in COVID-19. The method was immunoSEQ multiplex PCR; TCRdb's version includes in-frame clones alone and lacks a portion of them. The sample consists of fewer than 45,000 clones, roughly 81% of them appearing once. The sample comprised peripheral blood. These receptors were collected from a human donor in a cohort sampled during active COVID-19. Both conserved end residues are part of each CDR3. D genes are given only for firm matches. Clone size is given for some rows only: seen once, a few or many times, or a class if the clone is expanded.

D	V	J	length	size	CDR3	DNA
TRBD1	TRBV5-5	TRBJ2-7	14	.	CASSSGTGTYEQYF	TGTGCCAGCAGCTCCGGGACAGGGACCTACGAGCAGTACTTC
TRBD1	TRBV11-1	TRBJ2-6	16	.	CASSQTGMKGANVLTF	TGTGCCAGCAGCCAGACAGGGATGAAAGGGGCCAACGTCCTGACTTTC
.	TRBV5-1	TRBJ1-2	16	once	CASRATETPLLYGYTF	TGCGCCAGCAGGGCGACAGAAACCCCGCTCCTCTATGGCTACACCTTC
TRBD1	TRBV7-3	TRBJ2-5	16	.	CASSLMGRGSGETQYF	TGTGCCAGCAGCTTAATGGGCAGGGGGTCGGGGGAGACCCAGTACTTC
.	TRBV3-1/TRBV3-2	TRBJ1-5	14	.	CASSQGLSNQPQHF	TGTGCCAGCAGCCAAGGTCTAAGCAATCAGCCCCAGCATTTT
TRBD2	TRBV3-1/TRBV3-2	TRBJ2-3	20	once	CASSPTPRLAGGLDTDTQYF	TGTGCCAGCAGCCCAACCCCCCGACTAGCGGGGGGGCTGGACACAGATACGCAGTATTTT
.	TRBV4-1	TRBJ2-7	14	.	CASSQGVPPHEQYF	TGCGCCAGCAGCCAAGGAGTCCCACCCCACGAGCAGTACTTC
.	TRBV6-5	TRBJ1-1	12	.	CASSWGRTEAFF	TGTGCCAGCAGTTGGGGGAGGACTGAAGCTTTCTTT
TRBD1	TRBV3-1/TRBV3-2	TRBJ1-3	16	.	CASSPRQGLSGNTIYF	TGTGCCAGCAGCCCACGACAGGGCCTCTCTGGAAACACCATATATTTT
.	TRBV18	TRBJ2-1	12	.	CASSPVSNEQFF	TGTGCCAGCTCACCGGTGAGCAATGAGCAGTTCTTC
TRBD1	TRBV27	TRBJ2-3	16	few	CASSVIGTGDTDTQYF	TGTGCCAGCAGTGTCATAGGGACAGGTGACACAGATACGCAGTATTTT
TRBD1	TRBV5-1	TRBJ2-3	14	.	CASSFGQVTDTQYF	TGCGCCAGCAGCTTTGGACAGGTCACAGATACGCAGTATTTT
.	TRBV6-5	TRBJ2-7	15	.	CASRSGGQGAYEQYF	TGTGCCAGCAGGTCCGGGGGGCAGGGCGCCTACGAGCAGTACTTC
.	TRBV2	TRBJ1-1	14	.	CASMGGRLNTEAFF	TGTGCCAGCATGGGGGGGCGCTTGAACACTGAAGCTTTCTTT
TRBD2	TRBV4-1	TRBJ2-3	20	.	CASSQGALRGRTSGGNTQYF	TGCGCCAGCAGCCAAGGAGCTCTCAGGGGCAGGACTAGCGGTGGGAATACGCAGTATTTT
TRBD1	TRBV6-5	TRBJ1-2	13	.	CASQGENLNGYTF	TGTGCCAGCCAGGGGGAGAACCTAAATGGCTACACCTTC
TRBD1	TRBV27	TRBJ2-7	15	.	CASSLKTGYAYEQYF	TGTGCCAGCAGTTTAAAGACAGGGTATGCCTACGAGCAGTACTTC
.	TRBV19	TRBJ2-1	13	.	CATHQDGAREQFF	TGTGCCACACACCAAGATGGGGCCCGTGAGCAGTTCTTC
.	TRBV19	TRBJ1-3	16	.	CASSILNGNSGNTIYF	TGTGCCAGTAGTATATTAAACGGGAACTCTGGAAACACCATATATTTT
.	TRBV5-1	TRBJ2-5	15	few	CASSLAGLTWETQYF	TGCGCCAGCAGCTTGGCGGGACTCACGTGGGAGACCCAGTACTTC
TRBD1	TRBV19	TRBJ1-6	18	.	CASSTQRDRGFYNSPLHF	TGTGCCAGTAGTACACAGAGGGACAGGGGGTTTTATAATTCACCCCTCCACTTT
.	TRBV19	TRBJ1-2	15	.	CAIKPTPGEVYGYTF	TGTGCCATAAAACCCACCCCGGGGGAAGTCTATGGCTACACCTTC
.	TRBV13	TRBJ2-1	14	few	CASSSLSTGKEQFF	TGTGCCAGCAGCTCTCTCTCTACAGGGAAGGAGCAGTTCTTC
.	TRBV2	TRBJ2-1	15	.	CASSGNRASYNEQFF	TGTGCCAGCAGCGGTAACAGGGCCTCCTACAATGAGCAGTTCTTC
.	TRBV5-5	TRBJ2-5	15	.	CASSLAVASQETQYF	TGTGCCAGCAGCTTGGCCGTCGCCAGTCAAGAGACCCAGTACTTC
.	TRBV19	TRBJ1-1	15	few	CASRLNAAGGTEAFF	TGTGCCAGTCGCCTCAACGCCGCGGGGGGCACTGAAGCTTTCTTT
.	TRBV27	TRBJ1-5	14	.	CASSNSYSNQPQHF	TGTGCCAGCAGTAACAGTTATAGCAATCAGCCCCAGCATTTT
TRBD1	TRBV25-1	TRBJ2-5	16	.	CASSRSTGGAGETQYF	TGTGCCAGCAGTCGATCCACAGGGGGCGCGGGAGAGACCCAGTACTTC
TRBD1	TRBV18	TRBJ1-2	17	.	CASSPVTGQGTVYGYTF	TGTGCCAGCTCACCTGTCACGGGACAGGGAACCGTCTATGGCTACACCTTC
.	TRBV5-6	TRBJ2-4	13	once	CASSFAGQNIQYF	TGTGCCAGCAGCTTCGCGGGGCAAAACATTCAGTACTTC
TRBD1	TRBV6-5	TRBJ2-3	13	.	CASARGTADTQYF	TGTGCCAGCGCCCGAGGGACAGCAGATACGCAGTATTTT
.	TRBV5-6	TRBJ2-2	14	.	CASRAGTNTGELFF	TGTGCCAGCAGGGCGGGGACGAACACCGGGGAGCTGTTTTTT
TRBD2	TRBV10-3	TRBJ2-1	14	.	CAISLAGDRDEQFF	TGTGCCATCAGTTTAGCGGGGGACCGAGATGAGCAGTTCTTC
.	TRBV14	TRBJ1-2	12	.	CASSQERRRYTF	TGTGCCAGCAGCCAAGAAAGGAGGCGCTACACCTTC
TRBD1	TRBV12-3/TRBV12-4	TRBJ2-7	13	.	CASRAGTAYEQYF	TGTGCCAGCAGGGCCGGGACAGCCTACGAGCAGTACTTC
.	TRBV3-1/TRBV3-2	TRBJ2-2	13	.	CASSQVETGELFF	TGTGCCAGCAGCCAAGTTGAGACCGGGGAGCTGTTTTTT
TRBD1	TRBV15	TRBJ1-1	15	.	CATSTRQGAITEAFF	TGTGCCACCAGCACCCGACAGGGGGCGATTACTGAAGCTTTCTTT
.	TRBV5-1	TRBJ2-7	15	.	CASSYLAATAGEQYF	TGCGCCAGCAGCTACTTAGCGGCCACGGCTGGGGAGCAGTACTTC
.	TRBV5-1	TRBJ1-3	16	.	CASSLGSPSSGNTIYF	TGCGCCAGCAGCTTGGGTTCACCGAGCTCTGGAAACACCATATATTTT
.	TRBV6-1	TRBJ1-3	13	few	CASSERGGNTIYF	TGTGCCAGCAGTGAAAGGGGTGGAAACACCATATATTTT
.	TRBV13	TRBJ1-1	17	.	CASSPSLWGRRNTEAFF	TGTGCCAGCAGCCCTAGCCTCTGGGGGCGCAGGAACACTGAAGCTTTCTTT
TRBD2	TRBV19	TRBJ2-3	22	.	CASSILGTTGLAGGPSTDTQYF	TGTGCCAGTAGTATCTTGGGAACAACGGGACTAGCGGGGGGCCCTAGCACAGATACGCAGTATTTT
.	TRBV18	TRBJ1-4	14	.	CASSPGGRSEKLFF	TGTGCCAGCTCACCGGGAGGACGGAGTGAAAAACTGTTTTTT
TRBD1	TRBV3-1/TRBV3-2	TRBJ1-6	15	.	CASRSGTGVGSPLHF	TGTGCCAGCAGGTCCGGGACAGGGGTCGGTTCACCCCTCCACTTT
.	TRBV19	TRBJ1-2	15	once	CASSIMAGSRGGYTF	TGTGCCAGTAGTATAATGGCGGGGTCCCGGGGCGGCTACACCTTC
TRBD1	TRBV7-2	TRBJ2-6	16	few	CASSFPGQGRANVLTF	TGTGCCAGCAGCTTTCCTGGACAGGGGAGGGCCAACGTCCTGACTTTC
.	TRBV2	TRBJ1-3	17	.	CASSGRTVFISGNTIYF	TGTGCCAGCAGTGGACGGACAGTCTTCATCTCTGGAAACACCATATATTTT
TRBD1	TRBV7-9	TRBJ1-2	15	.	CASSSTGVFAYGYTF	TGTGCCAGCAGCTCAACAGGGGTTTTCGCCTATGGCTACACCTTC
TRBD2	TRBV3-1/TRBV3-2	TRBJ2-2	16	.	CASSHRGGTNTGELFF	TGTGCCAGCAGTCATCGCGGGGGAACGAACACCGGGGAGCTGTTTTTT
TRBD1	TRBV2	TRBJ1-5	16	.	CASSLTGAGYNQPQHF	TGTGCCAGCAGCCTTACAGGGGCTGGGTACAATCAGCCCCAGCATTTT
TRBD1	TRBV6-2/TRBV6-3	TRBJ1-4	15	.	CASSTRGQGNEKLFF	TGTGCCAGCAGTACGCGCGGACAGGGTAATGAAAAACTGTTTTTT
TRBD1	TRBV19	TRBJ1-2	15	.	CASSINRDRNDGYTF	TGTGCCAGTAGTATAAACCGGGACAGGAACGATGGCTACACCTTC
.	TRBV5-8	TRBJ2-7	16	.	CASSFTRGSSSYEQYF	TGTGCCAGCAGCTTTACTCGGGGATCGAGCTCCTACGAGCAGTACTTC
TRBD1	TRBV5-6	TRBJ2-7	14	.	CASSFWDRAYEQYF	TGTGCCAGCAGCTTCTGGGACAGGGCCTACGAGCAGTACTTC
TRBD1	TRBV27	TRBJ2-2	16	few	CASSLQGGWSTGELFF	TGTGCCAGCAGTTTGCAAGGGGGCTGGAGCACCGGGGAGCTGTTTTTT